This paragraph reports one T cell receptor (beta chain). The antigen it recognizes is unknown. No much larger clone exists at a distance of one base, and base qualities are not known. The data were obtained in a study of beta chain features in type 1 diabetes (dated by TCRdb to 2017 to 2018). Study-wide context: Patients and healthy donors did not differ in mean age, gender distribution, total cell number or subset yield. A total of about 99,000,000 sorted cells were examined across all samples, and RNA yield correlated strongly with the number of cells per subset. The study compared the TCRB repertoires of sorted circulating CD4+ T cell subsets in recently diagnosed type 1 diabetes patients with those in matched healthy donors. Regulatory and stem cell-like memory subsets were obtained from only 8 patients and about eight healthy donors, while naive and central memory subsets were obtained from all 30 or so donors.

The study at large found these results: Type 1 diabetes patients showed a moderate but significant shortening of TCRB CDR3 length in all four CD4+ subsets. Sequencing cDNA rather than genomic DNA could over-represent highly expressing activated cells, although activation and CD3 levels did not differ between groups. HLA sub-analyses involved small numbers of individuals, so any influence of HLA type on TCRB rearrangement remained unresolved. At VDJ recombination sites, type 1 diabetes patients had fewer insertions and more deleted nucleotides, which implies abnormalities in thymic rearrangement. PCR might favor shorter templates, but patient and control samples were amplified and corrected together, so any skew would affect both groups equally. Naive, central memory and regulatory TCRB repertoires appeared more similar among patients than among healthy donors.

Each donor gave one peripheral blood draw, averaging roughly 100 mL, which was collected into heparinised tubes. A BD FACSAria II was used to sort naive, central memory, regulatory and stem cell-like memory CD4+ T cells with a panel that included CD45RO, CCR7, CD25, CD127, CD95 and CD27. A purity above 95% was achieved for all sorted populations. PBMCs were separated immediately by Lymphoprep density gradient centrifugation and were stained directly, without being cultured. So that batch effects would be minimized, each experiment stained and sorted samples in pairs, pairing one healthy donor with one patient. V and J are truncated by 5 bases and 0 bases respectively, leaving an intervening sequence of 13 bases. The germline V gene sets CDR1 to SGHTA and CDR2 to FQGNSA. The CDR3 spans 15 residues, from the cysteine through the phenylalanine. Only CDR3 DNA remains: 45 bases, in frame from the first base.

The entire isolated RNA was reverse transcribed using the High Capacity cDNA Reverse Transcription Kit, and thus expressed TCRB transcripts were sequenced. Deep immunoSEQ sequencing was performed on naive, central memory and regulatory T cell samples, with an average of around 3.4 million total reads per sample. Sorted cells were lysed in RLT buffer, and RNA was extracted using DNase-treated RNeasy Micro or Mini kits according to cell number. Each cell subset was processed separately to prevent cross-contamination, with patient and healthy donor samples processed together. TCRB sequences were amplified from cDNA with the immunoSEQ multiplex PCR, producing 87-bp fragments spanning the CDR3 region. Amplicons were sequenced on the Illumina HiSeq platform. The authors processed their data as follows. Synthetic template baselines were used to correct PCR bias computationally, reads within Hamming distance 2 were collapsed, and singletons that could not be merged were discarded. By aligning reads against IMGT, V, D and J genes, CDR3 length, and insertions or deletions at six rearrangement sites were assigned. Clonotype counts were normalized to sorted cell number within each subset before computing true diversity and Gini coefficients with the tcR R package. The overlap coefficient, calculated on TCRB nucleotide sequences, was used to quantify repertoire sharing. The clones in this table, taken by TCRdb from immuneACCESS, are in-frame only. Not every clone is retained; where verified, under half of the shortfall comes from an unresolved V gene, and the cause of the rest is unknown. V and J calls and clone size are copied from that table; D and trimming were computed from the DNA. The sample data list around 200,000 clones, and about 12% of these were observed just once. The ten largest make up about 0.58% of the sample.

Input material: central memory CD4+ T cells from blood. This receptor was obtained from a woman between 18 and 29 years old in good health. Rearrangement joined TRBV7-2 to TRBJ1-2; possibly the D gene is TRBD1, per 5 matching bases. The CDR3 loop reads CASSQGAITNYGYTF. Read as DNA, the sequence is TGTGCCAGCAGCCAAGGGGCGATTACTAACTATGGCTACACCTTC.